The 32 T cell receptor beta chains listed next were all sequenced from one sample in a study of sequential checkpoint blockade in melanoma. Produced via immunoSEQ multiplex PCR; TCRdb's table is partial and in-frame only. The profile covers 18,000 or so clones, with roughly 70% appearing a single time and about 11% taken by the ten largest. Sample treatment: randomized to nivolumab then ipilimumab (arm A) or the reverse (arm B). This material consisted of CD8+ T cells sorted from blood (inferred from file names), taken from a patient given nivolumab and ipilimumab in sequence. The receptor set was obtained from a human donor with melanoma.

CDR3 nucleotide sequence: TGCGCCAGCAGCTTATTAGCGGTCCAAGAGACCCAGTACTTC. Translating it yields CASSLLAVQETQYF. The chain employs TRBV5-1 and TRBJ2-5, with a tentative D call TRBD2 (6 bases). The germline V gene encodes CDR1 SGHRS and CDR2 YFSETQ. The CDR3 has 14 residues. V was clipped by 2 bases and J by 1 base, with 9 bases between them. Full variable domain (remainder filled in from reference TRBV5-1 and TRBJ2-5): KAGVTQTPRYLIKTRGQQVTLSCSPISGHRSVSWYQQTPGQGLQFLFEYFSETQRNKGNFPGRFSGRQFSNSRSEMNVSTLELGDSALYLCASSLLAVQETQYFGPGTRLLVL.

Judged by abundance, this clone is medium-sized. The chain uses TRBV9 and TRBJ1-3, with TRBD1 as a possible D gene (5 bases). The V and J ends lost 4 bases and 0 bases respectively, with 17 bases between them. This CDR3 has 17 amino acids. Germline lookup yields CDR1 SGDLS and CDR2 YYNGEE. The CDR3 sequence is CASSHPRGVLSGNTIYF. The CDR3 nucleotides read TGTGCCAGCAGCCACCCCCGGGGGGTACTCTCTGGAAACACCATATATTTT.

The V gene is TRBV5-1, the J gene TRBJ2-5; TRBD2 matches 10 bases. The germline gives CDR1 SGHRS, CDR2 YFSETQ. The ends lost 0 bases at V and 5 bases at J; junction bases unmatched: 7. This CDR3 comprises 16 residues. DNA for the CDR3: TGCGCCAGCAGCTTGGCTCTAGCGGGAGATGCGGAGACCCAGTACTTC. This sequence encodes CASSLALAGDAETQYF.

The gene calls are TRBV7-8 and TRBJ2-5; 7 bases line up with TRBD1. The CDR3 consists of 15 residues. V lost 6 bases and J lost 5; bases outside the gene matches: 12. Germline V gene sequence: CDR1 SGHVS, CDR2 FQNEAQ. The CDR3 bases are TGTGCCAGCAGTCCCGCTACAGGGGTCGGGGAGACCCAGTACTTC. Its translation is CASSPATGVGETQYF.

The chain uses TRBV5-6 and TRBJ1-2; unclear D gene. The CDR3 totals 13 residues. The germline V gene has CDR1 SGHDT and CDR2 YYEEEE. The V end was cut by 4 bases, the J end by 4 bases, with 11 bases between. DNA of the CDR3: TGTGCCAGCAGCCCTGTGTGGGCCTATGGCTACACCTTC. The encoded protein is CASSPVWAYGYTF.

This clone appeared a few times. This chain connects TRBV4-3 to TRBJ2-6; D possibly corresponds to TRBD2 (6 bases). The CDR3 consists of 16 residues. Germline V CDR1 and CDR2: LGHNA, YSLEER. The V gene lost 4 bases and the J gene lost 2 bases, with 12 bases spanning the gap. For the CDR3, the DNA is TGCGCCAGCAGCCCAGATTCGGGAGCTGGGGCCAACGTCCTGACTTTC. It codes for CASSPDSGAGANVLTF.

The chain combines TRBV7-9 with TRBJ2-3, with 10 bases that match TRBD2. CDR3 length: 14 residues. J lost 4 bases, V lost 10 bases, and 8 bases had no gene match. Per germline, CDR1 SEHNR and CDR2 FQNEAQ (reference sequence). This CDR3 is CAIPGLAFPDTQYF. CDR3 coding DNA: TGTGCCATTCCGGGACTAGCGTTCCCAGATACGCAGTATTTT.

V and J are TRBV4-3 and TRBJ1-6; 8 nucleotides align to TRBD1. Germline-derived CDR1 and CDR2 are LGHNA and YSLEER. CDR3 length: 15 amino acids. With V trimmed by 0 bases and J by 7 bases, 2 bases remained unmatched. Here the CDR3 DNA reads TGCGCCAGCAGCCAAGACCGGGACAGGAATTCACCCCTCCACTTT. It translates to CASSQDRDRNSPLHF.

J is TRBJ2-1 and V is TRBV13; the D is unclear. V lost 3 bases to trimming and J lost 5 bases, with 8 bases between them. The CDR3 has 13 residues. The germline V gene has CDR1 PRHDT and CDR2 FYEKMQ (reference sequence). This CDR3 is CASSLGRNNEQFF. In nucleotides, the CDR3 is TGTGCCAGCAGCTTGGGCAGAAACAATGAGCAGTTCTTC. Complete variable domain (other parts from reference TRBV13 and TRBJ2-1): AAGVIQSPRHLIKEKRETATLKCYPIPRHDTVYWYQQGPGQDPQFLISFYEKMQSDKGSIPDRFSAQQFSDYHSELNMSSLELGDSALYFCASSLGRNNEQFFGPGTRLTVL.

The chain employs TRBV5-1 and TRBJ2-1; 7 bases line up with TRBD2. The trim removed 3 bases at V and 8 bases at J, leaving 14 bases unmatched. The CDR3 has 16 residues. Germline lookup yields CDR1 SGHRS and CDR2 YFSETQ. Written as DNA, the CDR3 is TGCGCCAGCAGCTCCAAACTAGCGCACCTACCCGATGAGCAGTTCTTC. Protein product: CASSSKLAHLPDEQFF.

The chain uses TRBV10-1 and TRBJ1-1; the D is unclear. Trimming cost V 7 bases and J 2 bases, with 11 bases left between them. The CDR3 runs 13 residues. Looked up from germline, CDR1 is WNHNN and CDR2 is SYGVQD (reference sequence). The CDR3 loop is CASKFRENTEAFF. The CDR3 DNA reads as TGCGCCAGCAAATTTCGGGAAAACACTGAAGCTTTCTTT.

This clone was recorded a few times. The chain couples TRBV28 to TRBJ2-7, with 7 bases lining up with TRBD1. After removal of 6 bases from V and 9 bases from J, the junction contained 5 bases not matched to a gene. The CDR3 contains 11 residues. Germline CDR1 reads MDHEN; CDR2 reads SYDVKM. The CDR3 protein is CASSTGVWQYF. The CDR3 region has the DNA TGTGCCAGCAGCACAGGGGTTTGGCAGTACTTC.

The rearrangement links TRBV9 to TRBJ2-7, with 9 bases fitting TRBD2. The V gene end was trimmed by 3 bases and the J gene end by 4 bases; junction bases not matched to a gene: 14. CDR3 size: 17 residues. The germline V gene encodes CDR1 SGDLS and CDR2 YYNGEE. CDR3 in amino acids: CASSASLGGGASYEQYF. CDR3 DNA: TGTGCCAGCAGCGCCTCATTGGGCGGGGGGGCCTCATACGAGCAGTACTTC. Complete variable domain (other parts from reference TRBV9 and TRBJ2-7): DSGVTQTPKHLITATGQRVTLRCSPRSGDLSVYWYQQSLDQGLQFLIQYYNGEERAKGNILERFSAQQFPDLHSELNLSSLELGDSALYFCASSASLGGGASYEQYFGPGTRLTVT.

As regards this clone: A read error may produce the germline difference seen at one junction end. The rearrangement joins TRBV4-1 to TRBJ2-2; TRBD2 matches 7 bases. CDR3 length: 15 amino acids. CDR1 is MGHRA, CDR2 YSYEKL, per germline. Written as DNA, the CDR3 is TGCGCCAGCAGCATGCGACTAGCAGGACACCGGGGAGCTGTTTTT. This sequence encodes CASSMRLAGHRGAVF.

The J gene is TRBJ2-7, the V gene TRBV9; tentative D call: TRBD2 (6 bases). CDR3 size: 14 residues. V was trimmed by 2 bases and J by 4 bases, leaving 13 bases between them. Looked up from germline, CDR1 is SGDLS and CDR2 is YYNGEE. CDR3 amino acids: CASSVEGRSYEQYF. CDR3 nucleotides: TGTGCCAGCAGCGTTGAGGGGAGGTCTTACGAGCAGTACTTC.

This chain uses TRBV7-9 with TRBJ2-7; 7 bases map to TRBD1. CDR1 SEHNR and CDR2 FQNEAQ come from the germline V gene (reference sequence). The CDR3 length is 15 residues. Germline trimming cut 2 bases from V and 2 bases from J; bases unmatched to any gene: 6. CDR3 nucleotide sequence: TGTGCCAGCAGCTTACCCACAGGGGAAACCTACGAGCAGTACTTC. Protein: CASSLPTGETYEQYF.

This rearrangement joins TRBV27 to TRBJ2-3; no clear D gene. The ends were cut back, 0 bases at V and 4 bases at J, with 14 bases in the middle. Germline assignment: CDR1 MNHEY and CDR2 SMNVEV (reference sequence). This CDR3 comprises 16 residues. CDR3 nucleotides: TGTGCCAGCAGTTTATCGTTCAACCCCCCGGCAGATACGCAGTATTTT. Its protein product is CASSLSFNPPADTQYF.

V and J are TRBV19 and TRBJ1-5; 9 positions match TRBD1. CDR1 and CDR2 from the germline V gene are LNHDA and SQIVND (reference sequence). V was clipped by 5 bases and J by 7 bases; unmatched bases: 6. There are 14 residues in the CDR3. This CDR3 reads CASSLGQGRQPQHF. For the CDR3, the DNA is TGTGCCAGTAGTCTAGGACAGGGGAGGCAGCCCCAGCATTTT.

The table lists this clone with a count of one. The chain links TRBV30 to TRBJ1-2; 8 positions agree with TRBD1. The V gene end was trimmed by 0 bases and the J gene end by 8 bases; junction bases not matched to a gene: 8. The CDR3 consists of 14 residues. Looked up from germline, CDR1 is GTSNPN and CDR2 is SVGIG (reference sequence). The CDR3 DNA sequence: TGTGCCTGGAGTGTACCCGGACAGGGCTACGGCTACACCTTC. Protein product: CAWSVPGQGYGYTF.

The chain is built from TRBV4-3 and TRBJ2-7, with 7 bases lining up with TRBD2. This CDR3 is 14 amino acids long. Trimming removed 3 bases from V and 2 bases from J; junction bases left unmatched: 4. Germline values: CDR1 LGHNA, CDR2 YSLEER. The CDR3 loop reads CASSQHGGAYEQYF. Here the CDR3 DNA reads TGCGCCAGCAGCCAGCATGGGGGGGCCTACGAGCAGTACTTC.

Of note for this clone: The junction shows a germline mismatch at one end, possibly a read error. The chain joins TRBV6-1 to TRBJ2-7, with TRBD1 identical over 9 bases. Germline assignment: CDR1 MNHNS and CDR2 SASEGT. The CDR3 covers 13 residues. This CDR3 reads CAGSQTGGYEQYF. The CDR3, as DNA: TGTGCCGGCAGTCAGACAGGGGGCTACGAGCAGTACTTC.

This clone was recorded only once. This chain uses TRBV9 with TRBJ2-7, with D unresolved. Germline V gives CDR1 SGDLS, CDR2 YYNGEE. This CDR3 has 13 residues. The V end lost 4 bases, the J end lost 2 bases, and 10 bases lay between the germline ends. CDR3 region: CASSRRGAYEQYF. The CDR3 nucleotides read TGTGCCAGCAGCCGCCGAGGAGCCTACGAGCAGTACTTC.

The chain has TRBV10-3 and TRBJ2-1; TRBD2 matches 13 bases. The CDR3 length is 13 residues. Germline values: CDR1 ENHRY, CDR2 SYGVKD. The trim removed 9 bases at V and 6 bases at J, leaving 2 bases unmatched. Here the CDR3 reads CAIGLAGANEQFF. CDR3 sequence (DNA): TGTGCCATTGGACTAGCGGGAGCCAATGAGCAGTTCTTC.

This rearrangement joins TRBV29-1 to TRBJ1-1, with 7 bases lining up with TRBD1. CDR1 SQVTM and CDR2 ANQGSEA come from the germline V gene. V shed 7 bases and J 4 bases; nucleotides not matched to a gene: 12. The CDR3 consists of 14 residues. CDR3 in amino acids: CSAVGQQGITEAFF. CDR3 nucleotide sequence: TGCAGCGCAGTGGGTCAACAGGGGATCACTGAAGCTTTCTTT. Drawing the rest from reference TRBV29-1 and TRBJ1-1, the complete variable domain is SAVISQKPSRDICQRGTSLTIQCQVDSQVTMMFWYRQQPGQSLTLIATANQGSEATYESGFVIDKFPISRPNLTFSTLTVSNMSPEDSSIYLCSAVGQQGITEAFFGQGTRLTVV.

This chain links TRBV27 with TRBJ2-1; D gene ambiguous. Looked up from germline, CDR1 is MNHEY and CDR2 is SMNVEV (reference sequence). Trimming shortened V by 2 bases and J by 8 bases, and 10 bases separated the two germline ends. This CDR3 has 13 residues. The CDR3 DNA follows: TGTGCCAGCAGTTTAATCGCGGTAGATGAGCAGTTCTTC. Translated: CASSLIAVDEQFF.

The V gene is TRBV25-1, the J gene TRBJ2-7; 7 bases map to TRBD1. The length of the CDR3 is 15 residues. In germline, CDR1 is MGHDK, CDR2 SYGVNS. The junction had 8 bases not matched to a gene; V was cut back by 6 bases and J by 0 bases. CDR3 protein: CASSLGQRTSYEQYF. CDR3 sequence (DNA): TGTGCCAGCAGCCTGGGACAGAGGACCTCCTACGAGCAGTACTTC.

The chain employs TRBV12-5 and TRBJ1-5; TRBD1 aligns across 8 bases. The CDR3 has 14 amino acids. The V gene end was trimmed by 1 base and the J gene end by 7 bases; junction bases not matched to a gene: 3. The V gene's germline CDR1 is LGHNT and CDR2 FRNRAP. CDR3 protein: CASGLGQGLQPQHF. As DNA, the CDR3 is TGTGCTAGTGGTTTGGGACAGGGGCTCCAGCCCCAGCATTTT.

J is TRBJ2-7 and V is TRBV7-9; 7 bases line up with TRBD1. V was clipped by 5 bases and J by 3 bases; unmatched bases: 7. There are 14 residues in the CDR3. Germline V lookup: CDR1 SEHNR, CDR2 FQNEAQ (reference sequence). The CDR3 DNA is TGTGCCAGCAGCGAGGACAGGTCAGGCTACGAGCAGTACTTC. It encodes CASSEDRSGYEQYF.

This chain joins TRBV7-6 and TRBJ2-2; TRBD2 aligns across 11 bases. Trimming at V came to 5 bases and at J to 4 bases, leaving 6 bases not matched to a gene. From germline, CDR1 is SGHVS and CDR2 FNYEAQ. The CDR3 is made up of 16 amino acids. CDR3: CASSVPGLAVTGELFF. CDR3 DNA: TGTGCCAGCAGCGTCCCGGGACTAGCGGTCACCGGGGAGCTGTTTTTT.

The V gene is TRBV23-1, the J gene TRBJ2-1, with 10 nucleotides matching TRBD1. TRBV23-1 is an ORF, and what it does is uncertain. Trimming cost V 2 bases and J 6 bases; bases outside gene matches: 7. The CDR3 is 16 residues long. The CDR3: CASSQGGTGDGNEQFF. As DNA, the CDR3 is TGCGCCAGCAGTCAAGGAGGGACAGGGGATGGCAATGAGCAGTTCTTC.

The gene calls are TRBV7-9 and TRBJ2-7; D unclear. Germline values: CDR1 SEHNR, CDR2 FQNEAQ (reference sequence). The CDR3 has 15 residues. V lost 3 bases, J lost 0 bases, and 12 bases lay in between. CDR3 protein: CASSLFGESSYEQYF. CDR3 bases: TGTGCCAGCAGCTTGTTCGGTGAAAGCTCCTACGAGCAGTACTTC.

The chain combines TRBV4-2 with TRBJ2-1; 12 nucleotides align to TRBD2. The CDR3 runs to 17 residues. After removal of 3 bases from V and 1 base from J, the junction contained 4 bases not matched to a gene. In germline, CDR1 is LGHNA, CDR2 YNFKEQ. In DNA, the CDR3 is TGTGCCAGCAGCCACCGCCTAGCGGGAGGGTCCTACAATGAGCAGTTCTTC. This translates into CASSHRLAGGSYNEQFF.